A single T cell receptor beta chain is shown here with its context. The specificity of this receptor is unknown. The record has no base qualities; no much larger clone is one base away. In the germline V gene, CDR1 corresponds to SGHDT and CDR2 to YYEEEE. There are 15 amino acids in the CDR3, from cysteine to phenylalanine inclusive. Only the CDR3 part of the read is kept: 45 bases, read in frame from the first base. At the junction V is shortened by 3 bases and J by 2 bases; bases outside the gene matches: 4. This record belongs to a study of CD8 T cells in Susac syndrome (dated by TCRdb to between 2019 and 2020). About the study as a whole: The study used repertoire sequencing to test whether antigen drove CD8+ T cell activation and differentiation in Susac syndrome. CD8+ T cell repertoire clonality was compared between more than ten healthy donors, approximately 14 Susac syndrome patients and around 15 multiple sclerosis patients.

Peripheral blood CD8+ and CD4+ T cells from healthy donors, Susac syndrome patients and multiple sclerosis patients were profiled by high-throughput TCR beta sequencing. The multiple sclerosis controls were treatment-naive patients whose relapsing-remitting disease, either stable or active, fulfilled the revised McDonald criteria. Bulk CD8+ and CD4+ T cells were purified by magnetic negative isolation, whereas CD8+ TEMRA cells were enriched by FACS. Blood was collected in EDTA tubes and processed within 24 hours, with PBMCs isolated through density gradient centrifugation. PBMCs intended for TCR sequencing were frozen in liquid nitrogen and were later thawed in a 37 degrees C water bath. The sorted or isolated CD4+, CD8+ and CD8+ TEMRA cells had a purity of 90% or higher. Study-level results and caveats: The number of individuals in the TCR sequencing and HLA analysis was acknowledged as relatively small.

RNA was extracted using the RNeasy kit, and about 0.45 to 1 ug of the RNA was reverse transcribed with random hexamers. TCR beta CDR3 regions were amplified with the immunoSEQ multiplex PCR assay covering 54 Vbeta and 13 Jbeta segments. Bias from PCR amplification was corrected by using a synthetic template baseline for primer optimization and for computational correction. The authors' pipeline ran thus. Only productive sequences were kept, with reads annotated to V, D and J genes according to IMGT and analyzed in immunoSEQ Analyzer. Clonality was computed as one minus Shannon entropy normalized by log2 of the number of productive unique sequences. For each patient and control, public and private clones were evaluated among the 100 most prevalent clones. Clones were defined as Susac-specific when absent from the healthy and MS cohorts, from 1,000 to 1,100 published viral clones and from other ImmuneACCESS disease sequences. The public reads were reprocessed in TCRdb via fastp at Q25 and MiXCR, keeping in-frame beta chains. CDR3 protein duplicates are merged, each entry listing the most common genes and DNA. TCRdb, rather than the study authors, made the V and J calls. This sample comprises about 180,000 distinct CDR3 sequences, 95% of them detected only once. Around 0.16% of the sample belongs to the ten largest clones.

Sequenced: CD8+ T cells from PBMCs. The chain is assembled from TRBV5-6 and TRBJ2-1; the junction holds 8 bases that match TRBD2. This receptor was identified in a human donor with multiple sclerosis. The nucleotide sequence reads TGTGCCAGCAGCTATGCGGGGGGACCCTACAATGAGCAGTTCTTC. Translation gives CASSYAGGPYNEQFF.